The rows below give T cell receptor beta chains drawn from one sample of a study of CD8+CD57+ T cells in acquired aplastic anemia. One entry per CDR3 protein results from TCRdb running MiXCR on the reads. Among under 500,000 distinct CDR3 sequences listed, approximately 33% were seen once. Sequenced sample: sorted CD4+, CD8+, or CD8+CD57+ T cells (not recorded which) from PBMCs. Source of these receptors: a human donor with aplastic anemia. Both conserved end residues are part of each CDR3. Fields, in order: D gene, V gene, J gene, clone size, CDR3 protein, CDR3 DNA. D genes are given only for firm matches. Rows may omit the clone size; those that give it use once, few, many or a size class.

>.|TRBV11-2|TRBJ1-5|few
CASSERVESNQPQHF
TGTGCCAGCAGCGAAAGGGTTGAGAGCAATCAGCCCCAGCATTTT
>.|TRBV19|TRBJ2-3|few
CASSNEDTQYF
TGCGCCAGCAGCAACGAGGATACGCAGTATTTT
>.|TRBV9|TRBJ2-1|.
CASSSSRVNEQFF
TGTGCCAGCAGCTCCTCCAGGGTGAATGAGCAGTTCTTC
>.|TRBV10-3|TRBJ1-5|.
CAISASTDYSNQPQHF
TGTGCCATCAGTGCGTCGACGGATTATAGCAATCAGCCCCAGCATTTT
>.|TRBV29-1|TRBJ2-1|.
CSVTTGNADNEQFF
TGCAGCGTCACCACCGGGAACGCCGACAATGAGCAGTTCTTC
>TRBD1|TRBV25-1|TRBJ1-5|.
CASSVNPGQGQDTQHF
TGTGCCAGCAGCGTCAACCCGGGACAGGGGCAAGATACGCAGCATTTT
>.|TRBV15|TRBJ2-7|few
CATSSQGWDVSYEQYF
TGTGCCACCAGCAGCCAAGGTTGGGACGTCTCCTACGAGCAGTACTTC
>.|TRBV25-1|TRBJ1-5|once
CASSNSESNQPQHF
TGTGCCAGCAGTAACAGTGAGAGCAATCAGCCCCAGCATTTT
>TRBD1|TRBV6-1|TRBJ1-1|few
CASNIHGTGALRGAFF
TGTGCCAGTAACATTCACGGGACAGGGGCGCTGAGGGGGGCTTTCTTT
>.|TRBV20-1|TRBJ1-5|many
CSASKADNQPQHF
TGCAGTGCTAGTAAGGCGGACAATCAGCCCCAGCATTTT
>TRBD1|TRBV2|TRBJ1-4|many
CASRDRGGDEKLFF
TGTGCCAGCAGAGACAGGGGGGGAGATGAAAAACTGTTTTTT
>TRBD2|TRBV11-1|TRBJ2-1|.
CASGLTSGRGIEQFF
TGTGCCAGCGGATTGACTAGCGGGAGGGGGATTGAGCAGTTCTTC
>.|TRBV20-1|TRBJ2-3|few
CSAPGKKLPTDTQYF
TGCAGTGCACCCGGCAAGAAACTACCCACAGATACGCAGTATTTT
>.|TRBV10-3|TRBJ2-7|many
CAISDTRGSYEQYF
TGTGCCATCAGTGATACTAGGGGCTCCTACGAGCAGTACTTC
>.|TRBV6-1|TRBJ1-2|.
CASSNQGFNYGYTF
TGTGCCAGCAGCAATCAGGGATTCAACTATGGCTACACCTTC
>.|TRBV9|TRBJ2-3|.
CASSVAGGGPDTQYF
TGTGCCAGCAGCGTAGCAGGAGGGGGCCCAGATACGCAGTATTTT
>TRBD1|TRBV7-2|TRBJ1-1|once
CASSSGQGAHLGAFF
TGTGCCAGCAGCTCCGGACAGGGGGCGCATTTGGGAGCTTTCTTT
>.|TRBV25-1|TRBJ1-2|once
CARDIGYTF
TGTGCTAGAGATATTGGCTACACCTTC
>.|TRBV20-1|TRBJ1-5|many
CSARAEGDQPQHF
TGCAGTGCTAGAGCCGAGGGTGATCAGCCCCAGCATTTT
>.|TRBV25-1|TRBJ1-2|many
CATQDWGAEGGYTF
TGTGCCACTCAAGACTGGGGGGCGGAGGGGGGCTACACCTTC
>TRBD1|TRBV7-9|TRBJ1-6|.
CASRKGQGADSPLHF
TGTGCCAGCAGGAAGGGACAGGGGGCGGATTCACCCCTCCACTTT
>.|TRBV4-1|TRBJ1-3|few
CASSQSVSGNTIYF
TGCGCCAGCAGCCAATCGGTATCAGGAAACACCATATATTTT
>.|TRBV25-1|TRBJ2-3|.
CASSLGMEGRADTQYF
TGTGCCAGCAGCTTAGGCATGGAGGGGCGTGCAGATACGCAGTATTTT
>TRBD1|TRBV14|TRBJ1-1|.
CASSQRTGWNTEAFF
TGTGCCAGCAGCCAAAGGACAGGTTGGAACACTGAAGCTTTCTTT